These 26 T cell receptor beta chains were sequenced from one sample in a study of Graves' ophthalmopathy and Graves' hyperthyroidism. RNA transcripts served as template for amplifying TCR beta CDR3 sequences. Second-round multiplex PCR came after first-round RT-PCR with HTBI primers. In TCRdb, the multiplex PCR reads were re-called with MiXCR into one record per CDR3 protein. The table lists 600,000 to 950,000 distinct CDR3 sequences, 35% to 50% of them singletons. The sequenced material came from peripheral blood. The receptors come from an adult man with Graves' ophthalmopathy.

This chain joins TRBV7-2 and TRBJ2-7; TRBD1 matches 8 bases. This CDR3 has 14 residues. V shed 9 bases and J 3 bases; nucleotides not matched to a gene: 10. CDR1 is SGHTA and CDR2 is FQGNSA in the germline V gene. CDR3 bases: TGTGCCAGTAGTCTCAGACAGGGGAACTACGAGCAGTACTTC. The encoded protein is CASSLRQGNYEQYF. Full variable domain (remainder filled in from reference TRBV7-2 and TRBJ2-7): GAGVSQSPSNKVTEKGKDVELRCDPISGHTALYWYRQSLGQGLEFLIYFQGNSAPDKSGLPSDRFSAERTGGSVSTLTIQRTQQEDSAVYLCASSLRQGNYEQYFGPGTRLTVT.

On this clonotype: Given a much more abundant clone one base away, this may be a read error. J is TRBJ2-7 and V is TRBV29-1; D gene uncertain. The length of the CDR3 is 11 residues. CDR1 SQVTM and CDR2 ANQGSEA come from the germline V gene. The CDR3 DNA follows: TGCAGCGCGGTTGGCTCCGACGAGCAGTACTTC. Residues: CSAVGSDEQYF.

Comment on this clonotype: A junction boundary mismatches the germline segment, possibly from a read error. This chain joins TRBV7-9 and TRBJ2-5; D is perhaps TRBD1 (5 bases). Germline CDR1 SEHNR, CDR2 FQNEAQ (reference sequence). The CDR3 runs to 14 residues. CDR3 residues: CASSRRSGLKTRYF. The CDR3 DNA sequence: TGTGCCAGCAGCCGCCGGTCAGGGCTAAAGACCCGGTACTTC.

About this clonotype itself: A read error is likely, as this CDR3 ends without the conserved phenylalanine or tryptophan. CDR3 protein: CAIRVLGASGYTL. The CDR3 DNA reads TGTGCCATCAGGGTACTGGGTGCGAGCGGCTACACCCTC. The rearrangement links TRBV10-3 to TRBJ1-2; D unresolved. The V and J ends lost 6 bases and 8 bases respectively, with 16 bases between them. Germline loops: CDR1 ENHRY, CDR2 SYGVKD. The CDR3 contains 13 residues.

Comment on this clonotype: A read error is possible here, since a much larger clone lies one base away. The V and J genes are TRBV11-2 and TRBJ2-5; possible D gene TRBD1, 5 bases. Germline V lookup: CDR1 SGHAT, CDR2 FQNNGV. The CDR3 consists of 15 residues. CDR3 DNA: TGTGACAGCAGCTTAGCCGAGACAGAGGAAGAGACCCAGTACTTC. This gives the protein CDSSLAETEEETQYF.

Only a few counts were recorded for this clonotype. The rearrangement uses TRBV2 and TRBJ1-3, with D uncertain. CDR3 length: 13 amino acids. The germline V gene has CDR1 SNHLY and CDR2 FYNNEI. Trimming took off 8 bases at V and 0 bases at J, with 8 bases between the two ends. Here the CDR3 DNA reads TGTGCCAGCTACAAAGACTCTGGAAACACCATATATTTT. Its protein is CASYKDSGNTIYF.

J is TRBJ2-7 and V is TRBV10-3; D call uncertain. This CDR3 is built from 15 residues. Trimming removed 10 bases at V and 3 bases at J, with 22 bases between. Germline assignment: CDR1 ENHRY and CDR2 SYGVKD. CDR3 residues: CASRRRSRAHYEQYF. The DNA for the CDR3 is TGTGCCAGCAGACGTAGATCCAGAGCCCACTACGAGCAGTACTTC.

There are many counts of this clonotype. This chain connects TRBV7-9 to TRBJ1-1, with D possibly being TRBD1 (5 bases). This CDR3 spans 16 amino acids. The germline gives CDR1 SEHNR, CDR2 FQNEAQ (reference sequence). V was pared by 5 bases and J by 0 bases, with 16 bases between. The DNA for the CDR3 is TGTGCCAGCAGCCCAAGGGGAACGGGCATGAACACTGAAGCTTTCTTT. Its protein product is CASSPRGTGMNTEAFF.

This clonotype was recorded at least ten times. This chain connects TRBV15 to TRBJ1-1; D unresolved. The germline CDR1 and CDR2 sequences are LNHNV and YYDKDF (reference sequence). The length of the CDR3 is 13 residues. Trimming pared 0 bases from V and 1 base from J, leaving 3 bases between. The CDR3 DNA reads TGTGCCACCAGCAGAGAGGGGAACACTGAAGCTTTCTTT. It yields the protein CATSREGNTEAFF. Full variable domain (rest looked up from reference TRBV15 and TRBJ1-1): DAMVIQNPRYQVTQFGKPVTLSCSQTLNHNVMYWYQQKSSQAPKLLFHYYDKDFNNEADTPDNFQSRRPNTSFCFLDIRSPGLGDTAMYLCATSREGNTEAFFGQGTRLTVV.

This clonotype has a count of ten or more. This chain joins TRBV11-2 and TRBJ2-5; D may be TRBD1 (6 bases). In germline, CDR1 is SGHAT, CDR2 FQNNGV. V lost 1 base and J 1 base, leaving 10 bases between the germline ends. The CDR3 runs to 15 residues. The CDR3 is CASSLGLTGQETQYF. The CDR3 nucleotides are TGTGCCAGCAGCTTAGGTCTGACAGGCCAAGAGACCCAGTACTTC.

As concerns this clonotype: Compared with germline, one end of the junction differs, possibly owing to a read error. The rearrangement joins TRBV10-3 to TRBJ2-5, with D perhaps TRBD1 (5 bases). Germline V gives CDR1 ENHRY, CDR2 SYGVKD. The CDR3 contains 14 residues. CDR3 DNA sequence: TGTGCCGTCAGTCCTGGGCAGGGCCAAGAGACCCAGTACTTC. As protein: CAVSPGQGQETQYF.

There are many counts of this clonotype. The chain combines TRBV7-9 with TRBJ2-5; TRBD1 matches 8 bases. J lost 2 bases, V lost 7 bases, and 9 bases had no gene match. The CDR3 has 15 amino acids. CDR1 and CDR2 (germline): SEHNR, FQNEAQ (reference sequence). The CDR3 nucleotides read TGTGCCAGCAACCTCGGACAGGGAAAACAAGAGACCCAGTACTTC. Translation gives CASNLGQGKQETQYF.

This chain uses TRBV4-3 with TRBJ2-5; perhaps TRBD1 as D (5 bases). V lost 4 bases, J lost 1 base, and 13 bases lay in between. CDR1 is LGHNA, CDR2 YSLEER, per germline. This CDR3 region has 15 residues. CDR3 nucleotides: TGCGCCAGCAGCCGCGGAGAAGGGGTCCAAGAGACCCAGTACTTC. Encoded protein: CASSRGEGVQETQYF.

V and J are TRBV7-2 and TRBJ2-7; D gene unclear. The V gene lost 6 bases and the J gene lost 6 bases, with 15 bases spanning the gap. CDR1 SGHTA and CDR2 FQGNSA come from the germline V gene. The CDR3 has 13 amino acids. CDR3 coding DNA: TGTGCCAGCAGTAAAGCCAGGACGGGCGAGCAGTACTTC. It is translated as CASSKARTGEQYF.

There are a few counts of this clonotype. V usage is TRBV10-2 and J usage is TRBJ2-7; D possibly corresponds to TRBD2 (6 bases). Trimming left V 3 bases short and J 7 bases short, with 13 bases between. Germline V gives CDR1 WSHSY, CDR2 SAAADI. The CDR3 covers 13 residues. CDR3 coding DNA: TGCGCCAGCAGTGATCTAGCGCCGGGGGAGCAGTACTTC. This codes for CASSDLAPGEQYF.

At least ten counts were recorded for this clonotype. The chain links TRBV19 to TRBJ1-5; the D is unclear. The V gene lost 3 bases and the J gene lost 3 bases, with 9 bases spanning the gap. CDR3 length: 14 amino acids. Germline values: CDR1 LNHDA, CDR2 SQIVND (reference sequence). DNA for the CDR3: TGTGCCAGTAGTATTGGAGCAAACAATCAGCCCCAGCATTTT. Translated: CASSIGANNQPQHF. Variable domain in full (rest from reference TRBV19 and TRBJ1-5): DGGITQSPKYLFRKEGQNVTLSCEQNLNHDAMYWYRQDPGQGLRLIYYSQIVNDFQKGDIAEGYSVSREKKESFPLTVTSAQKNPTAFYLCASSIGANNQPQHFGDGTRLSIL.

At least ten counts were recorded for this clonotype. CDR3 amino acids: CAIRDTGTGVKDTEAFF. The CDR3 DNA follows: TGTGCCATCCGGGATACCGGGACAGGGGTAAAGGACACTGAAGCTTTCTTT. The V gene is TRBV10-3, the J gene TRBJ1-1; 10 bases match TRBD1. Germline V CDR1 and CDR2: ENHRY, SYGVKD. J lost 3 bases, V lost 8 bases, and 15 bases had no gene match. The CDR3 consists of 17 residues.

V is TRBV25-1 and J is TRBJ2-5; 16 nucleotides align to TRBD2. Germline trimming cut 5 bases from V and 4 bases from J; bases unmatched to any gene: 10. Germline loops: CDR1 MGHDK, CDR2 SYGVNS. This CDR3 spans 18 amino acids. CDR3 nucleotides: TGTGCCAGCAGTTTGGCAGGGACTAGCGGGAGGGCCCGAGAGACCCAGTACTTC. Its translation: CASSLAGTSGRARETQYF.

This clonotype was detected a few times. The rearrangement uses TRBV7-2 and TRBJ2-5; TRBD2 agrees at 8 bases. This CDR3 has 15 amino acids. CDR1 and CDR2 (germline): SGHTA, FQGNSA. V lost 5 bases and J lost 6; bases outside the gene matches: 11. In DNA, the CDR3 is TGTGCCAGCAGCCAAGATACCGGGGGGGGCAAGACCCAGTACTTC. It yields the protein CASSQDTGGGKTQYF.

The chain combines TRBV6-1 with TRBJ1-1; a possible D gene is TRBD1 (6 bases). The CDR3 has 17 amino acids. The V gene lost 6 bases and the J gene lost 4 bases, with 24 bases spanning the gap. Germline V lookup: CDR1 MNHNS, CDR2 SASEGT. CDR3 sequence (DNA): TGTGCCAGCAGACTAAAGAGGGTGGGGGGCAAAGGCACTGAAGCTTTCTTT. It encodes CASRLKRVGGKGTEAFF.

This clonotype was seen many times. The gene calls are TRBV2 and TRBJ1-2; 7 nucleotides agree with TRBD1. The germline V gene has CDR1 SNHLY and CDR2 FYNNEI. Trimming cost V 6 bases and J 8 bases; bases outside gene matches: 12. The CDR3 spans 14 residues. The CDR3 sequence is CASRDDRVGRGYTF. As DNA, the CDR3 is TGTGCCAGCAGAGACGACAGGGTGGGACGCGGCTACACCTTC.

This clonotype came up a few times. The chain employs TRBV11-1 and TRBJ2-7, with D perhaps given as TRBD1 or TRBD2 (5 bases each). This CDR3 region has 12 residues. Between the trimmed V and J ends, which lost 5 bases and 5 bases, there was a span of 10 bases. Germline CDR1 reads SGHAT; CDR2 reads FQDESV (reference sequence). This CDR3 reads CASSPRGNEQYF. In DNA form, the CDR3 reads TGTGCCAGCAGCCCGAGGGGCAACGAGCAGTACTTC.

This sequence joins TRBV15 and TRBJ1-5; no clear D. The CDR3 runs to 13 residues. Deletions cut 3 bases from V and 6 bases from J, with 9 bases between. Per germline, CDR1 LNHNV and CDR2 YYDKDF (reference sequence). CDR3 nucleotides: TGTGCCACCAGCAGTTTAGCGGGTCAGCCCCAGCATTTT. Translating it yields CATSSLAGQPQHF.

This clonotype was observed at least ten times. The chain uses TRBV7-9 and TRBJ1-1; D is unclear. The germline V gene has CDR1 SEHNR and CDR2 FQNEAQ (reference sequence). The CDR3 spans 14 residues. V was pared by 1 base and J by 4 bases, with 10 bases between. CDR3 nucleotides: TGTGCCAGCAGCTTAGGAGGGCAGAGCACTGAAGCTTTCTTT. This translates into CASSLGGQSTEAFF.

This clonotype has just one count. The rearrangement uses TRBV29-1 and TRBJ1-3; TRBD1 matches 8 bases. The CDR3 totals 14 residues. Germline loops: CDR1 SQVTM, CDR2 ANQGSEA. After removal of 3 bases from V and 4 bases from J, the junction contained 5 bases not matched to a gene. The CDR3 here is CSVDGTGAGNTIYF. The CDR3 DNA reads TGCAGCGTTGATGGGACAGGCGCGGGAAACACCATATATTTT.

The CDR3 DNA reads TGTGCCAGTAAACCGGGGGGGAACACTGAAGCTTTCTTT. Its protein product is CASKPGGNTEAFF. The J gene is TRBJ1-1, the V gene TRBV19; TRBD1 might be the D (5 bases). The germline V gene has CDR1 LNHDA and CDR2 SQIVND (reference sequence). The CDR3 totals 13 residues. Trimming removed 7 bases from V and 1 base from J, with 10 bases in between.